Listed below are T cell receptor beta chains from one sample, sequenced in a study of shared clonotypes between healthy human individuals. The table came from immunoSEQ multiplex PCR; TCRdb's copy has only in-frame clones and leaves some out. Found here are roughly 2.5 million clones, approximately 94% of them singletons; the top ten hold about 0.13%. Sequenced input: naive CD4+ T cells sorted from blood. Every receptor here comes from a man younger than 30 in good health. CDR3s include the opening cysteine and the closing phenylalanine or tryptophan. The D gene is left open where the match is weak. Clone size appears in some rows only: once, few, many, or a class for an expanded clone.

CDR3: CASATSGTPDTQYF; DNA: TGCGCCAGCGCCACCTCCGGGACTCCCGATACCCAGTACTTC; size: NA; J: TRBJ2-5; V: TRBV5-1; D: NA
CDR3: CSAGQFYEQYF; DNA: TGCAGTGCAGGACAGTTCTACGAGCAGTACTTC; size: NA; J: TRBJ2-7; V: TRBV20-1; D: NA
CDR3: CASSQPGSTNEKLFF; DNA: TGTGCCAGCAGCCAGCCCGGGAGTACTAATGAAAAACTGTTTTTT; size: NA; J: TRBJ1-4; V: TRBV4-2; D: NA
CDR3: CASSRTGEANEKLFF; DNA: TGCGCCAGCAGTAGGACAGGGGAAGCTAATGAAAAACTGTTTTTT; size: NA; J: TRBJ1-4; V: TRBV10-2; D: TRBD1
CDR3: CASSVSGSSYNEQFF; DNA: TGTGCCAGCAGCGTGTCAGGGAGCTCCTACAATGAGCAGTTCTTC; size: NA; J: TRBJ2-1; V: TRBV9; D: NA
CDR3: CASSFSRGGFETQYF; DNA: TGTGCCAGCAGTTTCTCGCGGGGGGGCTTTGAGACCCAGTACTTC; size: NA; J: TRBJ2-5; V: TRBV7-2; D: TRBD2
CDR3: CASSVGQASSGANVLTF; DNA: TGTGCCAGCAGTGTGGGACAGGCTTCCTCTGGGGCCAACGTCCTGACTTTC; size: NA; J: TRBJ2-6; V: TRBV2; D: TRBD1
CDR3: CATTGATYGYTF; DNA: TGTGCCACTACCGGAGCCACCTATGGCTACACCTTC; size: NA; J: TRBJ1-2; V: TRBV19; D: NA
CDR3: CASSLGTVHNSPLHF; DNA: TGTGCCAGCAGCTTGGGGACGGTTCATAATTCACCCCTCCACTTT; size: NA; J: TRBJ1-6; V: TRBV7-8; D: NA
CDR3: CASSLTRGAGTGELFF; DNA: TGTGCCAGCAGTTTAACGAGGGGAGCCGGCACCGGGGAGCTGTTTTTT; size: NA; J: TRBJ2-2; V: TRBV28; D: NA
CDR3: CASSLRQGEAGANVLTF; DNA: TGTGCCAGCAGCTTAAGACAGGGAGAAGCTGGGGCCAACGTCCTGACTTTC; size: NA; J: TRBJ2-6; V: TRBV7-6; D: TRBD1
CDR3: CASSASGTETGELFF; DNA: TGTGCCAGCAGCGCATCCGGGACAGAAACCGGGGAGCTGTTTTTT; size: once; J: TRBJ2-2; V: TRBV9; D: TRBD1
CDR3: CASRYRGTYEQYF; DNA: TGTGCCAGCAGGTACAGGGGAACCTACGAGCAGTACTTC; size: NA; J: TRBJ2-7; V: TRBV27; D: TRBD1
CDR3: CASKVIGNTGELFF; DNA: TGCGCCAGCAAGGTGATAGGGAACACCGGGGAGCTGTTTTTT; size: NA; J: TRBJ2-2; V: TRBV10-2; D: NA
CDR3: CASSVSAGRSYNEQFF; DNA: TGTGCCAGCAGCGTATCGGCAGGCCGCTCCTACAATGAGCAGTTCTTC; size: NA; J: TRBJ2-1; V: TRBV9; D: NA
CDR3: CASSLGPLAGGADTQYF; DNA: TGTGCCAGCAGCTTAGGACCCCTAGCGGGAGGCGCAGATACGCAGTATTTT; size: once; J: TRBJ2-3; V: TRBV7-2; D: TRBD2
CDR3: CASGFVGLAGGFPLEQYF; DNA: TGTGCTAGTGGTTTTGTCGGACTAGCGGGAGGATTCCCATTGGAGCAGTACTTC; size: NA; J: TRBJ2-7; V: TRBV12-5; D: TRBD2
CDR3: CASSLNGVSSYEQYF; DNA: TGTGCCAGCAGTTTAAACGGGGTATCGTCCTACGAGCAGTACTTC; size: NA; J: TRBJ2-7; V: TRBV27; D: NA
CDR3: CASMEDNEKLFF; DNA: TGTGCCAGCATGGAGGACAATGAAAAACTGTTTTTT; size: NA; J: TRBJ1-4; V: TRBV6-5; D: NA
CDR3: CASSNMGQAPYEQYF; DNA: TGTGCCAGCAGTAACATGGGACAGGCCCCCTACGAGCAGTACTTC; size: NA; J: TRBJ2-7; V: TRBV27; D: TRBD1
CDR3: CASSLVAGAYGYTF; DNA: TGTGCCAGCAGCCTGGTCGCGGGTGCCTATGGCTACACCTTC; size: NA; J: TRBJ1-2; V: TRBV28; D: NA
CDR3: CATSRGAAHSGANVLTF; DNA: TGTGCCACCAGCAGAGGGGCCGCCCACTCTGGGGCCAACGTCCTGACTTTC; size: NA; J: TRBJ2-6; V: TRBV15; D: NA
CDR3: CASSDPGRPSSGANVLTF; DNA: TGTGCCAGCAGTGACCCGGGACGGCCTTCCTCTGGGGCCAACGTCCTGACTTTC; size: NA; J: TRBJ2-6; V: TRBV6-1; D: NA
CDR3: CSASSAYEQYF; DNA: TGCAGTGCTAGTAGCGCCTACGAGCAGTACTTC; size: NA; J: TRBJ2-7; V: TRBV20-1; D: NA
CDR3: CASSLGGLTGELFF; DNA: TGTGCCAGCAGCTTAGGTGGCCTCACCGGGGAGCTGTTTTTT; size: NA; J: TRBJ2-2; V: TRBV7-6; D: NA
CDR3: CASSPDVNYGYTF; DNA: TGTGCCAGCAGCCCCGACGTTAACTATGGCTACACCTTC; size: NA; J: TRBJ1-2; V: TRBV9; D: NA
CDR3: CASSQEGERVSSYNEQFF; DNA: TGCGCCAGCAGCCAAGAAGGGGAGCGGGTCTCGTCCTACAATGAGCAGTTCTTC; size: NA; J: TRBJ2-1; V: TRBV4-3; D: NA
CDR3: CSVEERGGETQYF; DNA: TGCAGCGTTGAAGAGCGGGGAGGAGAGACCCAGTACTTC; size: NA; J: TRBJ2-5; V: TRBV29-1; D: NA
CDR3: CASSIGGRSNYGYTF; DNA: TGTGCCAGTAGTATAGGCGGACGGAGTAACTATGGCTACACCTTC; size: NA; J: TRBJ1-2; V: TRBV19; D: NA
CDR3: CASTHSGVGTGELFF; DNA: TGTGCCAGCACCCATAGCGGGGTTGGCACCGGGGAGCTGTTTTTT; size: NA; J: TRBJ2-2; V: TRBV9; D: TRBD2
CDR3: CASSSYRGTSTDTQYF; DNA: TGTGCCAGCAGCTCATACAGGGGAACTAGCACAGATACGCAGTATTTT; size: once; J: TRBJ2-3; V: TRBV5-6; D: TRBD1
CDR3: CASSYLRQGYEQYF; DNA: TGTGCCAGCAGTTATCTTCGTCAGGGCTACGAGCAGTACTTC; size: NA; J: TRBJ2-7; V: TRBV6-5; D: NA
CDR3: CASSVGPADTQYF; DNA: TGTGCCAGCAGCGTAGGCCCCGCAGATACGCAGTATTTT; size: NA; J: TRBJ2-3; V: TRBV9; D: NA
CDR3: CAWRQQGEYNSPLHF; DNA: TGTGCCTGGAGACAACAGGGGGAATATAATTCACCCCTCCACTTT; size: NA; J: TRBJ1-6; V: TRBV30; D: TRBD1
CDR3: CASSLGREIYNEQFF; DNA: TGTGCCAGCTCACTTGGGCGGGAGATCTACAATGAGCAGTTCTTC; size: NA; J: TRBJ2-1; V: TRBV18; D: TRBD2
CDR3: CASSVALGTYEQYF; DNA: TGTGCCAGCAGCGTAGCTCTGGGAACCTACGAGCAGTACTTC; size: NA; J: TRBJ2-7; V: TRBV9; D: NA
CDR3: CASSLAGLQETQYF; DNA: TGTGCTAGCAGCTTAGCAGGGCTCCAAGAGACCCAGTACTTC; size: once; J: TRBJ2-5; V: TRBV7-7; D: NA
CDR3: CASSLAGVETDTQYF; DNA: TGTGCTAGCAGCTTAGCGGGAGTTGAAACAGATACGCAGTATTTT; size: NA; J: TRBJ2-3; V: TRBV7-7; D: TRBD2
CDR3: CASSLYQMNTEAFF; DNA: TGTGCCAGCAGCTTATACCAGATGAACACTGAAGCTTTCTTT; size: NA; J: TRBJ1-1; V: TRBV7-2; D: NA
CDR3: CASSLEAGTDTQYF; DNA: TGTGCCAGCAGCTTAGAGGCGGGGACAGATACGCAGTATTTT; size: NA; J: TRBJ2-3; V: TRBV7-2; D: NA
CDR3: CASSLSGPTLAFNSPLHF; DNA: TGTGCCAGCAGCCTATCGGGGCCGACACTTGCATTTAATTCACCCCTCCACTTT; size: NA; J: TRBJ1-6; V: TRBV7-9; D: NA
CDR3: CASARGNRETQYF; DNA: TGTGCCAGCGCCCGGGGGAACAGGGAGACCCAGTACTTC; size: once; J: TRBJ2-5; V: TRBV18; D: NA